Below are 7 T cell receptor beta chains sequenced from a single sample in a study of tumor-infiltrating lymphocytes in primary liver carcinoma. With a constant-region primer, TCR beta cDNA was made from 450 to 550 ng of total RNA. It was through three nested multiplex PCR rounds of slightly modified ARM-PCR that TCR beta libraries arose. Researchers ran the first two PCR rounds for approximately 9 cycles each with TRBV1-TRBV30 forward primers and a C-beta reverse primer. TCRdb ran MiXCR on the multiplex PCR reads and lists one entry per CDR3 protein. The sample consists of some 46,000 distinct CDR3 sequences, roughly 77% of them appearing once. DNA and RNA were both co-extracted from about 20-30 mg of bulk tissue that had not been sorted. Sequenced input: tumor-adjacent normal liver tissue. The receptor set was obtained from a woman aged 30 to 39 with primary liver carcinoma and hepatitis B virus infection.

V gene TRBV11-2 combines with J gene TRBJ2-3; the D gene is possibly TRBD2 (5 bases). Germline V gene sequence: CDR1 SGHAT, CDR2 FQNNGV. The germline V and J ends were trimmed by 5 bases and 4 bases, with 19 bases remaining between them. This CDR3 comprises 16 residues. CDR3 amino acids: CASSTRETSSADTQYF. The CDR3 nucleotides read TGTGCCAGCAGCACGAGGGAGACGTCGAGTGCAGATACGCAGTATTTT.

V is TRBV11-2 and J is TRBJ2-1; 10 bases match TRBD2. This CDR3 comprises 13 residues. The V gene's germline CDR1 is SGHAT and CDR2 FQNNGV. V dropped 4 bases and J dropped 9; count of bases not matched to a gene: 3. This CDR3 is CASSWTSGGEQFF. The CDR3 DNA sequence: TGTGCCAGCAGCTGGACTAGCGGTGGTGAGCAGTTCTTC. Variable domain in full (rest from reference TRBV11-2 and TRBJ2-1): EAGVAQSPRYKIIEKRQSVAFWCNPISGHATLYWYQQILGQGPKLLIQFQNNGVVDDSQLPKDRFSAERLKGVDSTLKIQPAKLEDSAVYLCASSWTSGGEQFFGPGTRLTVL.

This clonotype rates as medium-sized (0.01 to 0.1%). V is TRBV6-2 or TRBV6-3 and J is TRBJ1-1, with D unclear. Germline-derived CDR1 and CDR2 are MNHEY and SVGEGT. V gave up 6 bases and J gave up 11 bases, with 19 bases separating them. The CDR3 is made up of 13 amino acids. The CDR3 DNA is TGTGCCAGCAGCCCGACACCGGCCCTAACGGCTTTCTTT. It codes for CASSPTPALTAFF.

In this sample, this clonotype turned up many times. This chain joins TRBV5-4 and TRBJ2-7; D remains unclear. From germline, CDR1 is SGHNT and CDR2 YYREEE (reference sequence). V was pared by 4 bases and J by 1 base, with 6 bases between. This CDR3 contains 12 residues. The CDR3 DNA reads as TGTGCCAGCAGCCCCGGGTCCTACGAGCAGTACTTC. Protein sequence: CASSPGSYEQYF.

Details on this clonotype: The junction and the germline gene differ at one end; a read error may be behind it. The genes are TRBV4-3 and TRBJ2-3, with TRBD1 matching 7 bases. Germline V gene data show CDR1 as LGHNA and CDR2 as YSLEER. The length of the CDR3 is 15 residues. The CDR3 nucleotides are TGCGCCAGCAGTGCCCGGCGACAGGGACCAGATACACAGTATTTT. This gives the protein CASSARRQGPDTQYF.

The chain links TRBV11-2 to TRBJ2-7; D gene uncertain. Germline CDR1 is SGHAT and CDR2 is FQNNGV. V lost 1 base, J lost 2 bases, and 9 bases lay in between. CDR3 length: 14 amino acids. The CDR3 sequence is CASSLAVRTYEQYF. DNA for the CDR3: TGTGCCAGCAGCTTAGCCGTGAGGACCTACGAGCAGTACTTC. Variable domain in full (rest from reference TRBV11-2 and TRBJ2-7): EAGVAQSPRYKIIEKRQSVAFWCNPISGHATLYWYQQILGQGPKLLIQFQNNGVVDDSQLPKDRFSAERLKGVDSTLKIQPAKLEDSAVYLCASSLAVRTYEQYFGPGTRLTVT.

On this clonotype itself: An end of the junction differs from the germline gene, which may be a read error. The CDR3 DNA reads as TGTGTCAGCAGCTACCCGGGACAAGTGCTCTACGAGCAGTACTTC. Translating it yields CVSSYPGQVLYEQYF. The rearrangement joins TRBV7-8 to TRBJ2-7; the D gene is possibly TRBD1 (6 bases). This CDR3 contains 15 residues. Germline assignment: CDR1 SGHVS and CDR2 FQNEAQ. Using reference TRBV7-8 and TRBJ2-7 for the parts outside the CDR3, the full variable domain is GAGVSQSPRYKVAKRGQDVALRCDPISGHVSLFWYQQALGQGPEFLTYFQNEAQLDKSGLPSDRFFAERPEGSVSTLKIQRTQQEDSAVYLCVSSYPGQVLYEQYFGPGTRLTVT.